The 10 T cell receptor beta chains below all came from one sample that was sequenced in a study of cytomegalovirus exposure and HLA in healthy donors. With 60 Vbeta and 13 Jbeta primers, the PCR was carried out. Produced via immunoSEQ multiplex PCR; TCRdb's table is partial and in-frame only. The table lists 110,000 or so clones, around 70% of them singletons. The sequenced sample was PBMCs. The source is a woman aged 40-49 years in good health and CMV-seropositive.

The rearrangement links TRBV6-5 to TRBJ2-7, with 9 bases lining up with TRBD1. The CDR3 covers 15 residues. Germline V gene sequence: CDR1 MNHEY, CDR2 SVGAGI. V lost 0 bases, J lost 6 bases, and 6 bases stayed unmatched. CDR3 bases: TGTGCCAGCAGTTACTCGATCACAGGGGGCGGCGAGCAGTACTTC. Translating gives CASSYSITGGGEQYF.

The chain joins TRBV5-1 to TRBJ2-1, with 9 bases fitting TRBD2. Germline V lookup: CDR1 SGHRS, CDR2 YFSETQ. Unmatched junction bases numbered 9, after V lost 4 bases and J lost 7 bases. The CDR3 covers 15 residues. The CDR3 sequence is CASSLGVAGVNEQFF. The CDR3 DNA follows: TGCGCCAGCAGCCTAGGAGTAGCGGGAGTAAATGAGCAGTTCTTC. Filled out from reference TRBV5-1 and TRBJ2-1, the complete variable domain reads KAGVTQTPRYLIKTRGQQVTLSCSPISGHRSVSWYQQTPGQGLQFLFEYFSETQRNKGNFPGRFSGRQFSNSRSEMNVSTLELGDSALYLCASSLGVAGVNEQFFGPGTRLTVL.

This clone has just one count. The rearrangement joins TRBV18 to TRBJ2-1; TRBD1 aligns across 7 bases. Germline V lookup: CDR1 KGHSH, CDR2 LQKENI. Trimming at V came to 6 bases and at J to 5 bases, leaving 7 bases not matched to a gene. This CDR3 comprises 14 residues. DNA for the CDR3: TGTGCCAGCTCCCGGGACAGAAAGAACAATGAGCAGTTCTTC. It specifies CASSRDRKNNEQFF.

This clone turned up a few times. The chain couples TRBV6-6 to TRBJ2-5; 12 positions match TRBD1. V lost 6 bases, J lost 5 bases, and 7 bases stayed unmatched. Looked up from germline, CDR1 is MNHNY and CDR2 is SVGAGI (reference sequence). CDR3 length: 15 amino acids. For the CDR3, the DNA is TGTGCCAGCAGAACCGGGACAGGGGGCGCGGAGACCCAGTACTTC. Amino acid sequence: CASRTGTGGAETQYF.

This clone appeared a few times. The CDR3 DNA sequence: TGTGCCAGCAGTGCTACAGGGAACACTGAAGCTTTCTTT. This codes for CASSATGNTEAFF. The gene calls are TRBV6-1 and TRBJ1-1; a weak D match, TRBD1 (5 bases). The CDR3 length is 13 residues. V was cut by 4 bases and J by 1 base, with 7 bases left in between. The V gene's germline CDR1 is MNHNS and CDR2 SASEGT.

The CDR3: CASSLVLGGTGDTQYF. The DNA for the CDR3 is TGTGCCAGCAGCTTAGTGCTCGGGGGGACAGGGGATACGCAGTATTTT. The rearrangement uses TRBV11-3 and TRBJ2-3; 9 nucleotides match TRBD1. Germline values: CDR1 SGHNT, CDR2 YENEEA. The CDR3 length is 16 residues. Trimming cost V 1 base and J 6 bases; bases outside gene matches: 8.

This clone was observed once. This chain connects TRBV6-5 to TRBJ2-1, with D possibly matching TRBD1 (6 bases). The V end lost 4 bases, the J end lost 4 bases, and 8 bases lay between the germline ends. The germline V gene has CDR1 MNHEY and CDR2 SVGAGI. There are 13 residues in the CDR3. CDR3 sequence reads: CASSWTAYNEQFF. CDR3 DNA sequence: TGTGCCAGCAGTTGGACAGCGTACAATGAGCAGTTCTTC.

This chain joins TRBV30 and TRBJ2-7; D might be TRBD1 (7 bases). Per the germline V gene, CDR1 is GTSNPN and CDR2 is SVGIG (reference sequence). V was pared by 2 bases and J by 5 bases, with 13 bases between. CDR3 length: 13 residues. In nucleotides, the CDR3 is TGTGCCTGGAGTACCCAGGGGGGAGACGAGCAGTACTTC. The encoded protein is CAWSTQGGDEQYF. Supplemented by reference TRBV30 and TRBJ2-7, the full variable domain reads SQTIHQWPATLVQPVGSPLSLECTVEGTSNPNLYWYRQAAGRGLQLLFYSVGIGQISSEVPQNLSASRPQDRQFILSSKKLLLSDSGFYLCAWSTQGGDEQYFGPGTRLTVT.

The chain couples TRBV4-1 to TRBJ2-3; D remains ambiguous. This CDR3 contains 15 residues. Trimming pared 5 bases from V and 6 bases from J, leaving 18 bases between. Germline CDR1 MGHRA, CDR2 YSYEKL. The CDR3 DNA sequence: TGCGCCAGCAGCTCTACCCTAGTCCTCTCGGATACGCAGTATTTT. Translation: CASSSTLVLSDTQYF.

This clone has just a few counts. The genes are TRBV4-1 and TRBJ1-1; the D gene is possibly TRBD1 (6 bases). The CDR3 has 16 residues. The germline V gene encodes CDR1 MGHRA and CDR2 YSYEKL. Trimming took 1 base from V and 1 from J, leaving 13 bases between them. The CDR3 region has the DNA TGCGCCAGCAGCCAAGTGCTAGGGACATCGAACACTGAAGCTTTCTTT. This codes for CASSQVLGTSNTEAFF.